This T cell receptor beta chain comes out of a study of T cell responses to AZD1222 COVID-19 vaccine. The germline V gene has CDR1 SGHAT and CDR2 FQNNGV. The CDR3 runs to 15 residues. V was shortened by 5 bases and J by 1 base, with 15 bases between the two germline ends. General study findings and limits: Seropositive at baseline were only six or seven AZD1222 recipients. There were mostly white British donors and more females than males, and clonal diversity was possibly underestimated.

The data were produced by immunoSEQ multiplex PCR, yet TCRdb's version contains in-frame clones alone and is incomplete. The table lists roughly 150,000 clones, around 89% of them singletons. Comments on this clone: Its target is unknown.

The chain joins TRBV11-2 to TRBJ2-7; D might be TRBD1 (6 bases). Sequenced material: peripheral blood, taken on day 0 of MenACWY control vaccination. This receptor was obtained from an adult in good health. The CDR3: CASSHTGPSSYEQYF. CDR3 nucleotide sequence: TGTGCCAGCAGCCACACAGGGCCCTCTTCCTACGAGCAGTACTTC. The full variable domain, with the rest looked up from reference TRBV11-2 and TRBJ2-7, is EAGVAQSPRYKIIEKRQSVAFWCNPISGHATLYWYQQILGQGPKLLIQFQNNGVVDDSQLPKDRFSAERLKGVDSTLKIQPAKLEDSAVYLCASSHTGPSSYEQYFGPGTRLTVT.